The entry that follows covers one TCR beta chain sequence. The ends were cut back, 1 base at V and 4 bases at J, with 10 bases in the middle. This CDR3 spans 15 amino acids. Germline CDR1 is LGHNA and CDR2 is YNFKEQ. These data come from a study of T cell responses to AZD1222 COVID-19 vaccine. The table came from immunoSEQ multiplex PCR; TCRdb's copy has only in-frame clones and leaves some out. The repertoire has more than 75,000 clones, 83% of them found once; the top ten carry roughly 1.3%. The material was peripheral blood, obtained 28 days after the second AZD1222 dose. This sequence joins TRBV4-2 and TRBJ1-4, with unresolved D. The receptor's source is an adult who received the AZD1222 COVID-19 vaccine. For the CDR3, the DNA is TGTGCCAGCAGCCAAGGAGGGCTAGATAATGAAAAACTGTTTTTT. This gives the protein CASSQGGLDNEKLFF.